This TCR beta chain originates from a study of T cells after yellow fever vaccination. Study overall: In the case of low-cell-number fractions, SMART-Seq v4 Ultra Low Input was used for preparation.

Comments on this clonotype: As yet, its antigen is unknown.

Points from the study as a whole: CD4 and CD8 compartments shared a small share of clonotypes, likely from convergent recombination. The secondary response was weaker, and its peak arrived faster, on day 5 versus 15.

The CDR3 loop spans 13 amino acids. CDR1 is DFQATT and CDR2 is SNEGSKA in the germline V gene (reference sequence). Trimming cost V 1 base and J 6 bases, with 12 bases left between them. TCRdb reprocessed the 5' RACE reads via MiXCR and lists one record per CDR3 protein. The sample carries about 340,000 distinct CDR3 sequences, around 13% recorded once. J is TRBJ2-5 and V is TRBV20-1; no clear D gene. The receptor was derived from a man between 18 and 29 years old who received the YFV17D yellow fever vaccine. The material sequenced was CD4+ T cells sorted from PBMCs, taken 15 days after the yellow fever booster vaccination. CDR3 DNA sequence: TGCAGTGCTAGAGTCGCAGGATTGAAGACCCAGTACTTC. Amino acids: CSARVAGLKTQYF.